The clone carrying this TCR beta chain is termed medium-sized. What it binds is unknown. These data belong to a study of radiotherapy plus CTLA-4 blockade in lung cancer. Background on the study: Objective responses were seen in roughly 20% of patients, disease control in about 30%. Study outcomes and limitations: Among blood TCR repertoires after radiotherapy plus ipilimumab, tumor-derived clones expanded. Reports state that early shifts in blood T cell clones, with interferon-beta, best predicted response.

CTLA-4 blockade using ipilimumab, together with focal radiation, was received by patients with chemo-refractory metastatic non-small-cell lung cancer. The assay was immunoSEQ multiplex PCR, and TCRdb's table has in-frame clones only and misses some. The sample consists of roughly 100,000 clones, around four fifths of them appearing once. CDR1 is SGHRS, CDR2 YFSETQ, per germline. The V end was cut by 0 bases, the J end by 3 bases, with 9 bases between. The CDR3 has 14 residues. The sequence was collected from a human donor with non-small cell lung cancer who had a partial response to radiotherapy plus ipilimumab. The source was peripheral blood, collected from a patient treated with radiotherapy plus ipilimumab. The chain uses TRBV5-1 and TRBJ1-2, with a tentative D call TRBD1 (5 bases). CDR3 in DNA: TGCGCCAGCAGCTTGGGAGTAGGGGACTATGGCTACACCTTC. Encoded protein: CASSLGVGDYGYTF.